These 13 T cell receptor beta chains came from one sample sequenced in a study of Graves' ophthalmopathy and Graves' hyperthyroidism. Using RNA transcripts, the TCR beta CDR3 regions were amplified. Second-round multiplex PCR came after first-round RT-PCR with HTBI primers. TCRdb re-analysed the multiplex PCR reads in MiXCR, keeping a single row per CDR3 protein. The sample consists of about 370,000 distinct CDR3 sequences, around 20% of them appearing once. Material for sequencing was peripheral blood. The receptors here all came from a woman aged 18-30 years with Graves' ophthalmopathy.

The sample holds many counts of this clonotype. A much larger clone lies a single base off, so this may be a read error. This CDR3 fails to terminate in the conserved phenylalanine or tryptophan, so it likely reflects a read error. V is TRBV15 and J is TRBJ1-1; D uncertain. CDR3 size: 15 residues. Germline V CDR1 and CDR2: LNHNV, YYDKDF (reference sequence). Trimming pared 5 bases from V and 4 bases from J, leaving 17 bases between. The DNA for the CDR3 is TGTGCCACCAGCGATACGGGCCTCGCCGGCACTGAAGCTTTCTCT. This translates into CATSDTGLAGTEAFS.

The DNA of the CDR3 is TGCGCCAGCAGCTTGTCTATTTGGAGGGAGACCCAGTACTTC. Protein: CASSLSIWRETQYF. The V call is TRBV5-1, the J call TRBJ2-5; TRBD2 might be the D (5 bases). CDR1 is SGHRS, CDR2 YFSETQ, per germline. The CDR3 totals 14 residues. Trimming removed 1 base from V and 5 bases from J, with 12 bases in between.

This clonotype was seen at least ten times. The junction and the germline gene differ at one end; a read error may be behind it. V gene TRBV6-5 combines with J gene TRBJ1-1, with TRBD1 as a possible D gene (5 bases). The CDR3 consists of 13 residues. The germline V gene has CDR1 MNHEY and CDR2 SVGAGI. CDR3 sequence (DNA): TGTGCCAGCATTTACAGGTGGAACACTGAAGCTTTCTTT. It encodes CASIYRWNTEAFF.

Ten or more counts support this clonotype. The chain links TRBV28 to TRBJ2-6; D uncertain. The CDR3 is made up of 12 amino acids. Germline CDR1 is MDHEN and CDR2 is SYDVKM. Trimming shortened V by 11 bases and J by 0 bases, and 5 bases separated the two germline ends. The CDR3 loop reads CAATSGANVLTF. The CDR3 DNA is TGTGCCGCAACCTCTGGGGCCAACGTCCTGACTTTC.

There are many counts of this clonotype. The chain carries TRBV3-1 and TRBJ1-2; D possibly corresponds to TRBD1 (6 bases). Germline CDR1 and CDR2: LGHDT and YNNKEL (reference sequence). Trimming removed 3 bases at V and 7 bases at J, with 15 bases between. This CDR3 region has 14 residues. The DNA for the CDR3 is TGTGCCAGCAGCCAGGGGCATGGGGGGGCTGGCTACACCTTC. This sequence encodes CASSQGHGGAGYTF.

This clonotype has at least ten counts. This chain uses TRBV12-3 or TRBV12-4 with TRBJ2-7, with 8 bases that match TRBD2. Germline trimming cut 4 bases from V and 0 bases from J; bases unmatched to any gene: 14. The CDR3 contains 18 residues. The CDR3 region has the DNA TGTGCCAGCAGTTCGCCGTGGGGACGGGGGGGAGGCTCCTACGAGCAGTACTTC. Translating it yields CASSSPWGRGGGSYEQYF.

Note on this clonotype: The junction departs from the called germline gene at one end, perhaps through a read error. The chain carries TRBV27 and TRBJ1-1; 10 bases agree with TRBD1. The germline V gene encodes CDR1 MNHEY and CDR2 SMNVEV (reference sequence). This CDR3 contains 16 residues. The CDR3: CASSFLRTGTGADEGF. In nucleotides, the CDR3 is TGTGCCAGCAGTTTTCTACGAACCGGGACAGGGGCCGATGAGGGATTT.

This clonotype was detected many times. The chain links TRBV7-9 to TRBJ1-1; 7 nucleotides match TRBD1. This CDR3 comprises 16 residues. Trimming removed 5 bases from V and 3 bases from J; junction bases left unmatched: 12. Germline V CDR1 and CDR2: SEHNR, FQNEAQ (reference sequence). The CDR3 reads CASSPTDREFYTEAFF. The CDR3 nucleotides read TGTGCCAGCAGCCCTACAGACAGGGAATTTTACACTGAAGCTTTCTTT.

This clonotype was counted at least ten times. This chain connects TRBV30 to TRBJ1-1; 7 bases match TRBD1. Germline CDR1 is GTSNPN and CDR2 is SVGIG (reference sequence). The CDR3 sequence is 12 residues long. V shed 0 bases and J 10 bases; nucleotides not matched to a gene: 5. CDR3 loop: CAWSVKGAVAFF. Here the CDR3 DNA reads TGTGCCTGGAGTGTAAAGGGGGCCGTAGCTTTCTTT.

This clonotype has a count of ten or more. The genes are TRBV6-1 and TRBJ1-2; no clear D gene. V lost 2 bases to trimming and J lost 4 bases, with 14 bases between them. The CDR3 loop spans 15 amino acids. The germline gives CDR1 MNHNS, CDR2 SASEGT. CDR3 nucleotides: TGTGCCAGCAGTGAAATAGAGGTTGCAGCCTATGGCTACACCTTC. Residues: CASSEIEVAAYGYTF.

This clonotype has ten or more counts. This chain links TRBV30 with TRBJ1-1; D may be TRBD1 (6 bases). Germline CDR1 GTSNPN, CDR2 SVGIG (reference sequence). This CDR3 contains 13 residues. V lost 4 bases and J 1 base, leaving 10 bases between the germline ends. In DNA form, the CDR3 reads TGTGCCTGGAATAAAGGGGGGAACACTGAAGCTTTCTTT. It yields the protein CAWNKGGNTEAFF.

Notes on this clonotype: The limits of the CDR3 on the DNA are not certain, so only TCRdb's listed CDR3 is given. This chain links TRBV20-1 with TRBJ2-2. From germline, CDR1 is DFQATT and CDR2 SNEGSKA (reference sequence). With termini counted, the CDR3 has 13 amino acids. CDR3 sequence reads: CSAIRGLPGSCFF.

V is TRBV19 and J is TRBJ2-3, with TRBD2 matching over 7 bases. There are 16 residues in the CDR3. The germline CDR1 and CDR2 sequences are LNHDA and SQIVND (reference sequence). J was trimmed by 5 bases and V by 3 bases; bases with no gene match: 11. The CDR3 protein is CASSIGGSLAKDTQYF. Here the CDR3 DNA reads TGTGCCAGTAGTATCGGCGGGAGCCTTGCCAAAGATACGCAGTATTTT.